The 8 T cell receptor beta chains presented below share a single source sample, sequenced in a study of blood T cell repertoires in COVID-19 (dated by TCRdb to 2018 to 2020). Libraries were built with the immunoSEQ multiplex PCR assay. The immuneACCESS repertoire file appears here via TCRdb, limited to in-frame rearrangements. These files lack a portion of the clones; in checked studies, under half of the deficit traces to unresolved V genes, and the cause of the others is not known. The sample table contains 200,000 to 250,000 clones; only one count was recorded for 80% to 90% of them. The ten largest clones take up around 3.6% of the sample. Sequenced material: PBMCs or T cells enriched from blood (not recorded which). These receptors were obtained from a woman in her twenties or thirties who had been exposed to COVID-19.

The chain carries TRBV5-1 and TRBJ1-1; TRBD1 is a possible D gene (6 bases). This CDR3 comprises 15 residues. Germline loops: CDR1 SGHRS, CDR2 YFSETQ. V lost 1 base to trimming and J lost 7 bases, with 17 bases between them. The CDR3 sequence: CASSLIQGSGGEAFF. The CDR3 region has the DNA TGCGCCAGCAGCTTGATCCAGGGGAGTGGAGGTGAAGCTTTCTTT.

This clone was seen only a few times. This chain links TRBV2 with TRBJ1-4; tentatively, D is TRBD1 (6 bases). The CDR3 is 13 residues long. CDR1 is SNHLY and CDR2 is FYNNEI in the germline V gene. V lost 8 bases and J lost 2, with 9 bases in between. The CDR3 DNA is TGTGCCAGCCAGGGGTCCACTAATGAAAAACTGTTTTTT. Its translation: CASQGSTNEKLFF. The full variable domain, with the rest looked up from reference TRBV2 and TRBJ1-4, is EPEVTQTPSHQVTQMGQEVILRCVPISNHLYFYWYRQILGQKVEFLVSFYNNEISEKSEIFDDQFSVERPDGSNFTLKIRSTKLEDSAMYFCASQGSTNEKLFFGSGTQLSVL.

This clone was recorded once. V and J are TRBV30 and TRBJ2-7; D not certain. Trimming took 2 bases from V and 3 from J, leaving 5 bases between them. Germline values: CDR1 GTSNPN, CDR2 SVGIG (reference sequence). The CDR3 contains 11 residues. CDR3 nucleotides: TGTGCCTGGAGTACGGTCTACGAGCAGTACTTC. It translates to CAWSTVYEQYF.

This CDR3 is CSVAVPSGANVLTF. CDR3 nucleotide sequence: TGCAGCGTTGCGGTCCCGTCTGGGGCCAACGTCCTGACTTTC. The chain links TRBV29-1 to TRBJ2-6; no clear D. The CDR3 has 14 residues. Germline V lookup: CDR1 SQVTM, CDR2 ANQGSEA. V shed 4 bases and J shed 1 base, with 8 bases lying between them.

This chain uses TRBV13 with TRBJ2-7, with TRBD2 matching over 8 bases. There are 14 residues in the CDR3. Germline V lookup: CDR1 PRHDT, CDR2 FYEKMQ (reference sequence). The J segment lost 6 bases and the V segment lost 5 bases, leaving 9 bases of the junction unmatched. The CDR3 loop reads CASSPLAGVSEQYF. In DNA form, the CDR3 reads TGTGCCAGCAGCCCTCTAGCGGGTGTTTCCGAGCAGTACTTC.

V is TRBV4-1 and J is TRBJ2-1; TRBD2 agrees at 9 bases. The CDR3 spans 16 residues. Unmatched junction bases numbered 7, after V lost 0 bases and J lost 7 bases. Germline V CDR1 and CDR2: MGHRA, YSYEKL. CDR3 bases: TGCGCCAGCAGCCAAGAAAGGGCGGGAGGGATAAATGAGCAGTTCTTC. Amino acid sequence: CASSQERAGGINEQFF.

The chain employs TRBV28 and TRBJ2-1, with a tentative D call TRBD2 (6 bases). Germline V lookup: CDR1 MDHEN, CDR2 SYDVKM. This CDR3 has 15 amino acids. V was cut by 3 bases and J by 2 bases, with 11 bases left in between. CDR3 bases: TGTGCCAGCAGTTTGGTTAGCGGAACCTACAATGAGCAGTTCTTC. Translated: CASSLVSGTYNEQFF.

The genes are TRBV7-8 and TRBJ2-7; D is uncertain. This CDR3 is 12 amino acids long. Germline V gives CDR1 SGHVS, CDR2 FQNEAQ. V lost 1 base and J lost 6, with 7 bases in between. CDR3 coding DNA: TGTGCCAGCAGCTTAGGTGTCGTCGAGCAGTACTTC. This sequence encodes CASSLGVVEQYF.